A selection of T cell receptor beta chains follows, all from one sample in a study of sequential checkpoint blockade in melanoma. The protocol was immunoSEQ multiplex PCR, while the TCRdb copy is restricted to in-frame clones and leaves out a portion. The data contain around 35,000 clones, roughly a third of them singletons. Sequences were derived from tumor tissue (inferred from file names), sampled from a patient given nivolumab and ipilimumab in sequence. These receptors all stem from a human donor with melanoma. CDR3s include the opening cysteine and the closing phenylalanine or tryptophan. Each record gives: clone size, J gene, D gene, V gene, CDR3 protein, CDR3 DNA. D genes are given only for firm matches. Size values are once, few and many counts, or a class for expanded clones, and some rows have none.

once	TRBJ2-7	TRBD2	TRBV28	CASSPVSGTPLTYEQYF	TGTGCCAGCTCCCCCGTTAGCGGGACGCCGCTAACCTACGAGCAGTACTTC
few	TRBJ2-4	NA	TRBV19	CASNTKEAGAKNIQYF	TGTGCCAGTAATACAAAGGAGGCTGGGGCCAAAAACATTCAGTACTTC
NA	TRBJ2-3	NA	TRBV30	CAWTKRGIDRDTQYF	TGTGCCTGGACTAAACGTGGGATTGATCGAGATACGCAGTATTTT
NA	TRBJ2-2	NA	TRBV6-8	CAIKGGEANTGELFF	TGTGCCATCAAAGGTGGTGAGGCGAACACCGGGGAGCTGTTTTTT
NA	TRBJ1-1	NA	TRBV10-2	CASSEGLGTEAFF	TGCGCCAGCAGTGAAGGGCTAGGCACTGAAGCTTTCTTT
once	TRBJ1-1	TRBD1	TRBV5-1	CASSTTGTGGWSNTEAFF	TGCGCCAGCAGCACTACCGGGACAGGGGGATGGTCGAACACTGAAGCTTTCTTT
NA	TRBJ1-1	NA	TRBV19	CASSRYGAAFF	TGTGCCAGTAGTAGATACGGGGCTGCTTTCTTT
NA	TRBJ2-7	NA	TRBV18	CASSLGGPEQYF	TGTGCCAGCTCACTAGGTGGCCCTGAGCAGTACTTC
NA	TRBJ2-3	NA	TRBV29-1	CSVGRGVPDTQYF	TGCAGCGTGGGGCGGGGAGTCCCCGATACGCAGTATTTT
NA	TRBJ2-2	NA	TRBV29-1	CSVVGEDTGELFF	TGCAGCGTTGTAGGGGAGGACACCGGGGAGCTGTTTTTT
few	TRBJ1-5	NA	TRBV15	CATSKGIGSNQPQHF	TGTGCCACCAGCAAAGGGATCGGTAGCAATCAGCCCCAGCATTTT
NA	TRBJ2-7	NA	TRBV6-8	CASSYSIIPLGEQYF	TGTGCCAGCAGTTACTCGATAATCCCGTTGGGCGAGCAGTACTTC
NA	TRBJ1-3	TRBD1	TRBV7-6	CASSYRDRGSPRAYTIYF	TGTGCCAGCAGCTACCGGGACAGGGGGTCCCCACGGGCGTACACCATATATTTT
NA	TRBJ2-2	NA	TRBV7-2	CATSPPNTGELFF	TGTGCGACGTCACCGCCGAACACCGGGGAGCTGTTTTTT
NA	TRBJ2-1	NA	TRBV11-3	CASSPGGPSSYNEQFF	TGTGCCAGCTCCCCTGGGGGACCGAGCTCCTACAATGAGCAGTTCTTC
NA	TRBJ1-4	NA	TRBV28	CASSLQGSEKLFF	TGTGCCAGCAGTTTACAGGGGTCTGAAAAACTGTTTTTT
NA	TRBJ2-3	TRBD2	TRBV5-1	CASSFTTSGTTDTQYF	TGCGCCAGCAGCTTCACGACTAGCGGGACCACAGATACGCAGTATTTT
NA	TRBJ2-1	TRBD2	TRBV19	CASSLSGGPVTNEQFF	TGTGCCAGTAGTCTTAGCGGGGGGCCCGTAACCAATGAGCAGTTCTTC
NA	TRBJ1-1	NA	TRBV10-3	CAISESLGGAFF	TGTGCCATCAGTGAGTCGTTGGGGGGCGCTTTCTTT
NA	TRBJ2-5	NA	TRBV7-4	CASSPRAFETQYF	TGTGCCAGCAGCCCGAGGGCCTTTGAGACCCAGTACTTC
few	TRBJ2-3	TRBD1	TRBV28	CASSLIKGTGGTDTQYF	TGTGCCAGCAGTTTAATAAAGGGAACAGGGGGTACAGATACGCAGTATTTT
NA	TRBJ1-6	NA	TRBV6-8	CASSPGDGYNSPLHF	TGTGCCAGCAGTCCGGGGGACGGCTATAATTCACCCCTCCACTTT
few	TRBJ2-7	TRBD2	TRBV6-8	CASSALAGGSSYEQYF	TGTGCCAGCAGTGCCCTAGCGGGAGGGAGCTCCTACGAGCAGTACTTC
NA	TRBJ2-3	TRBD1	TRBV18	CASSSVPGQGADTQYF	TGTGCCAGCTCCTCAGTTCCGGGACAGGGGGCAGATACGCAGTATTTT
few	TRBJ2-2	NA	TRBV11-3	CASSPRSGAGELFF	TGTGCCAGCAGCCCCCGGTCTGGGGCCGGGGAGCTGTTTTTT
many	TRBJ1-5	NA	TRBV11-3	CASSFWDSNQPQHF	TGTGCCAGCAGCTTTTGGGATAGCAATCAGCCCCAGCATTTT
few	TRBJ1-1	NA	TRBV9	CASSPRGFSNTEAFF	TGTGCCAGCAGCCCAAGGGGATTCTCGAACACTGAAGCTTTCTTT
few	TRBJ2-1	NA	TRBV11-3	CASSLWSQGDEQFF	TGTGCCAGCAGCTTATGGTCTCAAGGCGATGAGCAGTTCTTC
NA	TRBJ2-2	NA	TRBV19	CASSRPGRKELFF	TGTGCCAGTAGTAGACCGGGGCGGAAGGAGCTGTTTTTT
many	TRBJ1-6	NA	TRBV11-3	CASSSGVQPWNSPLHF	TGTGCCAGCAGCTCGGGAGTACAGCCGTGGAATTCACCCCTCCACTTT
NA	TRBJ1-3	NA	TRBV6-8	CASSPLAANTGNTIYF	TGTGCCAGCAGTCCCCTGGCGGCAAATACTGGAAACACCATATATTTT
many	TRBJ1-1	TRBD1	TRBV6-8	CASSPRDRGTEAFF	TGTGCCAGCAGTCCCCGGGACAGGGGTACTGAAGCTTTCTTT
few	TRBJ1-2	NA	TRBV6-8	CASSYDLWAYGYTF	TGTGCCAGCAGTTACGATTTGTGGGCCTATGGCTACACCTTC
few	TRBJ1-4	NA	TRBV28	CASSLGGLTNEKLFF	TGTGCCAGCAGCCTCGGGGGTCTGACTAATGAAAAACTGTTTTTT
few	TRBJ2-7	TRBD1	TRBV6-8	CASSPGTGLEEQYF	TGTGCCAGCAGTCCCGGGACAGGGTTAGAAGAGCAGTACTTC
NA	TRBJ2-5	TRBD2	TRBV5-1	CASSVGLAGVYQETQYF	TGCGCCAGCAGCGTGGGACTAGCGGGGGTGTACCAAGAGACCCAGTACTTC
NA	TRBJ1-2	TRBD1	TRBV18	CASSPGRQGAYGYTF	TGTGCCAGCTCACCTGGACGACAGGGGGCGTATGGCTACACCTTC
few	TRBJ1-1	NA	TRBV19	CASSLSGYMNTEAFF	TGTGCCAGTAGTCTCTCAGGGTATATGAACACTGAAGCTTTCTTT
NA	TRBJ1-1	NA	TRBV6-8	CASSDRLSRNTEAFF	TGTGCCAGCAGTGACAGGTTAAGTAGGAACACTGAAGCTTTCTTT